This T cell receptor beta chain is drawn from a study of T cell repertoires in cytomegalovirus infection. Findings of the study overall: Clonotype analysis showed dominance of the ex vivo response by HLA-C-restricted CMV-specific TCR beta clonotypes.

The length of the CDR3 is 15 residues. CDR1 MGHRA and CDR2 YSYEKL come from the germline V gene. Germline trimming cut 4 bases from V and 6 bases from J; bases unmatched to any gene: 8. In the case of this clonotype: The target antigen is unknown.

TCRdb re-called the reads through MiXCR, storing one row per CDR3 protein. There are roughly 500,000 distinct CDR3 sequences in the sample; under 55% occur only once, and 43% lies in the top ten. The TCR sequence derives from a human donor in good health (CMV status not recorded). Some clones in this sample may be carry-over from other donors' samples. The gene calls are TRBV4-1 and TRBJ2-1, with 8 bases lining up with TRBD1. This sample comprised cultured PBMCs, obtained from culture after CMV antigen stimulation. DNA for the CDR3: TGCGCCAGCAGCCCCCGGACAGGGTTGAGCAATGAGCAGTTCTTC. It translates to CASSPRTGLSNEQFF.